This TCR beta chain was found in a study of Ad26.COV2.S vaccination and SARS-CoV-2 variants. Study as a whole: Each vaccinee took Ad26.COV2.S intramuscularly, once or twice 56 days apart.

Sequencing used immunoSEQ multiplex PCR; TCRdb keeps in-frame clones, though not all of them. The sample contains approximately 350,000 clones, around 87% of which appear only once. Stated treatment: 15 to 20 received Ad26.COV2.S at low or high dose, single or two shots; a few received placebo; per-sample allocation not given. Samples were taken on day 63 after the first vaccine or placebo injection. The CDR3 is made up of 15 amino acids. The V gene lost 1 base and the J gene lost 4 bases, with 11 bases spanning the gap. Germline V gene sequence: CDR1 LGHDT, CDR2 YNNKEL (reference sequence). The chain joins TRBV3-1 (or the pseudogene TRBV3-2) to TRBJ1-3, with a tentative D call TRBD1 (6 bases). The origin of this receptor is a person aged 18 to 59 who received the Ad26.COV2.S COVID-19 vaccine or a placebo. The sample in question was peripheral blood, obtained in a trial of Ad26.COV2.S vaccine versus placebo. The CDR3 DNA sequence: TGTGCCAGCAGCCAAGTGGGGGCCGGAGGAAACACCATATATTTT. Translating it yields CASSQVGAGGNTIYF.